The 16 T cell receptor beta chains given below trace back to one sample, sequenced in a study of blood T cell repertoires in COVID-19. Profiled with immunoSEQ multiplex PCR; TCRdb holds only in-frame clones, not every one. The sample shows approximately 350,000 clones, around 91% of them seen only once. What was sequenced was PBMCs or T cells enriched from blood (not recorded which). These receptors all come from a man in his late teens or twenties who had recovered from COVID-19.

The V call is TRBV18, the J call TRBJ2-7; no clear D gene. V was pared by 3 bases and J by 3 bases, with 9 bases between. CDR3 length: 13 amino acids. Germline CDR1 is KGHSH and CDR2 is LQKENI. The CDR3 bases are TGTGCCAGCTCACCCGGAGACCTCTACGAGCAGTACTTC. Translating it yields CASSPGDLYEQYF.

The chain combines TRBV20-1 with TRBJ1-5; 9 nucleotides align to TRBD1. Germline values: CDR1 DFQATT, CDR2 SNEGSKA (reference sequence). The CDR3 totals 18 residues. V lost 3 bases, J lost 1 base, and 13 bases stayed unmatched. This CDR3 reads CSASEPGQGSWSNQPQHF. CDR3 nucleotide sequence: TGCAGTGCTAGTGAACCGGGACAGGGAAGTTGGAGCAATCAGCCCCAGCATTTT.

V is TRBV7-9 and J is TRBJ2-7; D is unclear. Trimming cost V 1 base and J 0 bases, with 10 bases left between them. This CDR3 is 15 amino acids long. CDR1 SEHNR and CDR2 FQNEAQ come from the germline V gene (reference sequence). CDR3 DNA: TGTGCCAGCAGCTTAGATCCGGAGACCTCCTACGAGCAGTACTTC. Translating it yields CASSLDPETSYEQYF.

The gene calls are TRBV18 and TRBJ1-3; maybe TRBD1 (6 bases). V lost 1 base and J lost 2, with 12 bases in between. Germline values: CDR1 KGHSH, CDR2 LQKENI. CDR3 length: 16 residues. The CDR3: CASSPLGTQTGNTIYF. CDR3 bases: TGTGCCAGCTCACCACTTGGGACACAAACTGGAAACACCATATATTTT.

The chain is built from TRBV2 and TRBJ1-1, with D hard to call. CDR1 and CDR2 from the germline V gene are SNHLY and FYNNEI. Trimming cost V 7 bases and J 11 bases, with 14 bases left between them. The CDR3 has 11 residues. The CDR3 loop is CASTEANWAFF. As DNA, the CDR3 is TGTGCCAGCACAGAAGCCAACTGGGCTTTCTTT.

This chain joins TRBV5-1 and TRBJ1-5; TRBD1 matches 7 bases. The CDR3 contains 16 residues. V gave up 4 bases and J gave up 3 bases; unmatched junction bases: 10. The germline CDR1 and CDR2 sequences are SGHRS and YFSETQ. DNA for the CDR3: TGCGCCAGCAGCCCTTCTGGGGACAGTCCCAATCAGCCCCAGCATTTT. Protein product: CASSPSGDSPNQPQHF.

The chain combines TRBV9 with TRBJ1-2; 8 bases map to TRBD1. Germline assignment: CDR1 SGDLS and CDR2 YYNGEE. The CDR3 totals 14 residues. Trimming took 0 bases from V and 4 from J; bases not matched to a gene: 2. The CDR3 DNA is TGTGCCAGCAGCGTAGCTACAGGGGGCTATGGCTACACCTTC. This encodes CASSVATGGYGYTF.

This clone has just one count. The rearrangement links TRBV5-8 to TRBJ2-3; TRBD1 aligns across 9 bases. This CDR3 has 15 residues. CDR1 SGHTS and CDR2 YDEGEE come from the germline V gene. V gave up 0 bases and J gave up 4 bases; unmatched junction bases: 3. The DNA for the CDR3 is TGTGCCAGCAGCTTGGGGGACAGGGTAGCAGATACGCAGTATTTT. Residues: CASSLGDRVADTQYF.

There are a few counts of this clone. The chain recombines TRBV24-1 with TRBJ2-7; TRBD2 aligns across 13 bases. The J segment lost 5 bases and the V segment lost 7 bases, leaving 4 bases of the junction unmatched. This CDR3 contains 14 residues. The V gene's germline CDR1 is KGHDR and CDR2 SFDVKD. In DNA, the CDR3 is TGTGCCACCAGCACTGGACTAGCGGGAGACGAGCAGTACTTC. It encodes CATSTGLAGDEQYF.

J is TRBJ2-1 and V is TRBV7-9; 8 bases are a match to TRBD2. Germline V gene data show CDR1 as SEHNR and CDR2 as FQNEAQ (reference sequence). The CDR3 is 14 residues long. V was clipped by 5 bases and J by 12 bases; unmatched bases: 12. The chain's CDR3 is CASSPGLGSGVQFF. CDR3 DNA: TGTGCCAGCAGCCCGGGACTAGGTAGTGGTGTGCAGTTCTTC.

The rearrangement joins TRBV28 to TRBJ1-1; D not resolved. From germline, CDR1 is MDHEN and CDR2 SYDVKM. CDR3 size: 15 residues. V lost 1 base to trimming and J lost 4 bases, with 13 bases between them. CDR3 nucleotides: TGTGCCAGCAGTTTATCGGGTGTTTTTATCACTGAAGCTTTCTTT. The encoded protein is CASSLSGVFITEAFF.

This chain links TRBV30 with TRBJ1-4; D gene uncertain. This CDR3 spans 12 amino acids. V lost 1 base and J lost 7, with 7 bases in between. CDR1 and CDR2 (germline): GTSNPN, SVGIG (reference sequence). The DNA for the CDR3 is TGTGCCTGGAGTGAAGCCCCTGAAAAACTGTTTTTT. Encoded protein: CAWSEAPEKLFF.

As concerns this clone: Other nucleotide sequences from this sample produce the same CDR3. The chain is built from TRBV28 and TRBJ1-5; a possible D gene is TRBD1 (6 bases). Trimming stripped 3 bases from V and 2 bases from J, with 11 bases between. The CDR3 is 15 residues long. From germline, CDR1 is MDHEN and CDR2 SYDVKM. The CDR3 DNA follows: TGTGCCAGCAGTTTCCCGGGACACCGCAATCAGCCCCAGCATTTT. Translating gives CASSFPGHRNQPQHF. The full variable domain, its missing parts supplied by reference TRBV28 and TRBJ1-5, is DVKVTQSSRYLVKRTGEKVFLECVQDMDHENMFWYRQDPGLGLRLIYFSYDVKMKEKGDIPEGYSVSREKKERFSLILESASTNQTSMYLCASSFPGHRNQPQHFGDGTRLSIL.

This clone was seen more than once but under ten times. The rearrangement links TRBV15 to TRBJ1-2, with D possibly TRBD1 on 5 matching bases. Trimming left V 0 bases short and J 3 bases short, with 8 bases between. Germline-derived CDR1 and CDR2 are LNHNV and YYDKDF (reference sequence). This CDR3 is 14 amino acids long. The CDR3 reads CATSRDLTDYGYTF. CDR3 in DNA: TGTGCCACCAGCAGAGATTTGACAGACTATGGCTACACCTTC.

The chain has TRBV28 and TRBJ2-7, with 7 bases identical to TRBD1. The V gene's germline CDR1 is MDHEN and CDR2 SYDVKM. V lost 6 bases and J lost 3; bases outside the gene matches: 11. This CDR3 is built from 15 residues. The CDR3 sequence: CASSQGTANYYEQYF. CDR3 nucleotide sequence: TGTGCCAGCAGCCAGGGGACAGCTAACTACTACGAGCAGTACTTC.

The chain uses TRBV7-8 and TRBJ2-3; 8 bases map to TRBD2. This CDR3 comprises 18 residues. Germline CDR1 and CDR2: SGHVS and FQNEAQ. V trimming: 5 bases; J trimming: 0 bases; junction bases outside the gene matches: 13. CDR3 protein: CASSGGPGGPTSTDTQYF. CDR3 DNA sequence: TGTGCCAGCAGCGGAGGTCCGGGAGGGCCCACCAGCACAGATACGCAGTATTTT.